The entry below gives a single T cell receptor (beta chain) sequence along with its context. Next came a second PCR, run for about 6 to 12 cycles, which used a sample-barcoded 5' primer along with a J-beta primer mix. TCRdb analysed the 5' RACE reads with MiXCR anew, one entry per CDR3 protein. The table shows some 710,000 distinct CDR3 sequences, with about 47% occurring only once. This entry comes from a study of blood T cells in healthy people across ages. The V end lost 1 base, the J end lost 3 bases, and 24 bases lay between the germline ends. The CDR3 consists of 19 residues. Germline CDR1 is SGHTA and CDR2 is FQGNSA.

The V call is TRBV7-2, the J call TRBJ2-5; perhaps D is TRBD1 or TRBD2 (5 bases each). This TCR was sampled from an elderly man in good health. The sample was blood. The DNA of the CDR3 is TGTGCCAGCAGCTTAGAGGTTCCGGGGACGAGAAAGGGAAAAGAGACCCAGTACTTC. Residues: CASSLEVPGTRKGKETQYF.